The rows below give T cell receptor beta chains drawn from one sample of a study of early T cells in non-severe SARS-CoV-2 infection. One entry per CDR3 protein, called by TCRdb with MiXCR from the 5' RACE reads. The table lists around 33,000 distinct CDR3 sequences, roughly 4.5% of them singletons. The sequencing input was whole blood. These receptors originate from an adult who was a healthcare worker with PCR-confirmed SARS-CoV-2 infection or an uninfected control (not recorded which). Each CDR3 is given with its conserved first and last residue. The D gene is left open where the match is weak. Clone size is not always given. Where it is, it says once, few, many or a class for expanded clones.

TRBJ2-2 | . | . | TRBV3-1 | CASSQGWRAGELFF | TGTGCCAGCAGCCAAGGGTGGAGGGCCGGGGAGCTGTTTTTT
TRBJ1-2 | . | many | TRBV6-5 | CASSYRKTGSYGYTF | TGTGCCAGCAGTTATCGGAAAACAGGGAGCTATGGCTACACCTTC
TRBJ1-1 | . | many | TRBV20-1 | CSARDRVMFYTEAFF | TGCAGTGCTAGAGACAGGGTTATGTTTTACACTGAAGCTTTCTTT
TRBJ2-2 | TRBD2 | many | TRBV19 | CASSGRRVSGGKAGELFF | TGTGCCAGTAGCGGACGACGGGTGAGCGGGGGGAAGGCCGGGGAGCTGTTTTTT
TRBJ2-4 | . | few | TRBV28 | CASTQGGAKNIQYF | TGTGCCAGCACCCAAGGAGGGGCCAAAAACATTCAGTACTTC
TRBJ2-7 | TRBD1 | many | TRBV5-6 | CASSRQGWDEQYF | TGTGCCAGCAGCAGACAGGGTTGGGACGAGCAGTACTTC
TRBJ1-2 | . | many | TRBV7-2 | CASSLVGGYGYTF | TGTGCCAGCAGCTTAGTGGGGGGCTATGGCTACACCTTC
TRBJ1-6 | . | many | TRBV7-9 | CASSPGISPLHF | TGTGCCAGCAGCCCGGGGATTTCACCCCTCCACTTT
TRBJ1-5 | . | . | TRBV3-1 | CASSQGIKQPQHF | TGTGCCAGCAGCCAGGGGATTAAGCAGCCCCAGCATTTT
TRBJ1-2 | . | medium-sized | TRBV7-2 | CASSLTGPGYTF | TGTGCCAGCAGCTTGACAGGCCCTGGCTACACCTTC
TRBJ1-2 | TRBD1 | many | TRBV29-1 | CSVQTGGLNYGYTF | TGCAGCGTCCAGACAGGGGGACTCAACTATGGCTACACCTTC
TRBJ2-1 | . | many | TRBV20-1 | CSPTGLQDNEQFF | TGCAGCCCTACAGGGTTGCAGGACAATGAGCAGTTCTTC
TRBJ2-2 | TRBD2 | few | TRBV6-5 | CASSYATRGLAGTGELFF | TGTGCCAGCAGTTACGCTACCCGGGGACTAGCGGGCACCGGGGAGCTGTTTTTT
TRBJ1-2 | . | few | TRBV7-2 | CASSLAGFEYGYTF | TGTGCCAGCAGCTTAGCTGGGTTTGAGTATGGCTACACCTTC
TRBJ1-6 | . | many | TRBV20-1 | CSARDRDWTNSPLHF | TGCAGTGCTAGAGATCGTGACTGGACAAATTCACCCCTCCACTTT
TRBJ2-2 | TRBD1 | few | TRBV18 | CASSPGQANTGELFF | TGTGCCAGCTCACCGGGACAGGCTAACACCGGGGAGCTGTTTTTT
TRBJ1-5 | . | many | TRBV3-1 | CASSQADQPQHF | TGTGCCAGCAGCCAAGCCGATCAGCCCCAGCATTTT
TRBJ1-4 | TRBD1 | few | TRBV6-5 | CASRTGFEKLFF | TGTGCCAGCAGGACAGGGTTTGAAAAACTGTTTTTT
TRBJ1-5 | . | many | TRBV6-2/TRBV6-3 | CASSYLGNQHF | TGTGCCAGCAGTTACTTAGGGAACCAGCATTTT
TRBJ1-1 | . | . | TRBV10-3 | CAISSTGKVSEAFF | TGTGCCATCAGTTCTACAGGGAAAGTCAGTGAAGCTTTCTTT
TRBJ2-2 | . | many | TRBV7-2 | CASSLSATGELFF | TGTGCCAGCAGCTTATCCGCCACCGGGGAGCTGTTTTTT
TRBJ1-2 | TRBD1 | many | TRBV15 | CATSRTRDRGGYTF | TGTGCCACCAGCAGAACCCGGGACAGGGGTGGCTACACCTTC
TRBJ2-1 | TRBD2 | many | TRBV7-3 | CASSPVRTSYNEQFF | TGTGCCAGCAGCCCCGTTAGGACTAGCTACAATGAGCAGTTCTTC
TRBJ2-1 | . | many | TRBV7-9 | CASSRKRYDSSGSSGEQFF | TGTGCCAGCAGCCGGAAGAGGTACGACAGCTCCGGGTCAAGCGGTGAGCAGTTCTTC
TRBJ2-7 | TRBD1 | many | TRBV7-2 | CASSLDGTGSYEQYF | TGTGCCAGCAGCTTAGACGGGACAGGCTCCTACGAGCAGTACTTC
TRBJ1-1 | . | many | TRBV30 | CAWTPGGGTEAFF | TGTGCCTGGACCCCTGGGGGGGGGACTGAAGCTTTCTTT
TRBJ1-2 | TRBD1 | . | TRBV11-2 | CASSFALRGLGYTF | TGTGCCAGCAGCTTCGCACTCAGGGGGCTGGGCTACACCTTC
TRBJ2-3 | TRBD1 | many | TRBV28 | CASRRTGRTDTQYF | TGTGCCAGCAGACGGACAGGCCGCACAGATACGCAGTATTTT
TRBJ2-7 | TRBD1 | many | TRBV5-4 | CASRGEPGQSSYEQYF | TGTGCCAGCAGAGGGGAACCGGGACAGAGCTCCTACGAGCAGTACTTC
TRBJ1-1 | . | many | TRBV15 | CATSSIAGEEAFF | TGTGCCACCAGCAGTATCGCAGGGGAGGAAGCTTTCTTT
TRBJ2-1 | . | . | TRBV6-1 | CASSEGGGTLYNEQFF | TGTGCCAGCAGTGAAGGAGGAGGTACACTTTACAATGAGCAGTTCTTC
TRBJ1-5 | . | many | TRBV6-6 | CASSYLGGDQPQHF | TGTGCCAGCAGTTACTTAGGGGGGGATCAGCCCCAGCATTTT
TRBJ1-2 | . | many | TRBV2 | CASNSGPNYGYTF | TGTGCCAGCAACTCCGGACCAAACTATGGCTACACCTTC
TRBJ2-1 | TRBD1 | many | TRBV19 | CASSVGTDNNEQFF | TGTGCCAGTAGTGTCGGGACAGACAACAATGAGCAGTTCTTC
TRBJ2-2 | TRBD2 | many | TRBV11-3 | CASSLEAGAGELFF | TGTGCCAGCAGCTTAGAAGCGGGGGCCGGGGAGCTGTTTTTT
TRBJ2-1 | . | many | TRBV5-4 | CASSLATGSFSYNEQFF | TGTGCCAGCAGCTTGGCAACCGGGTCGTTCTCCTACAATGAGCAGTTCTTC
TRBJ2-1 | . | many | TRBV3-1 | CASSRRQLPQLEQFF | TGTGCCAGCAGCCGGAGACAGTTACCCCAGCTTGAGCAGTTCTTC
TRBJ2-2 | . | . | TRBV2 | CAIRAPQHTGELFF | TGTGCCATCCGGGCCCCGCAGCACACCGGGGAGCTGTTTTTT
TRBJ1-6 | TRBD1 | many | TRBV4-1 | CASSLPGTGDSPLHF | TGCGCCAGCAGCCTACCCGGGACAGGGGACTCACCCCTCCACTTT
TRBJ1-6 | . | . | TRBV9 | CASSPRTGSSYNSPLHF | TGTGCCAGCAGCCCCCGGACGGGGAGCTCCTATAATTCACCCCTCCACTTT
TRBJ2-7 | . | many | TRBV4-2 | CASSQDPHEQYF | TGTGCCAGCAGCCAAGATCCGCACGAGCAGTACTTC